The next 10 T cell receptor beta chains were all read from a single sample in a study of blood T cell repertoires in COVID-19. The data were produced by immunoSEQ multiplex PCR, yet TCRdb's version contains in-frame clones alone and is incomplete. Here the sample spans around 360,000 clones, roughly 86% being singletons. The sequenced material came from peripheral blood. Every receptor here comes from a woman aged 25 to 39 with COVID-19, enrolled during active disease.

The chain employs TRBV4-1 and TRBJ2-1; the match to TRBD2 covers 11 bases. From germline, CDR1 is MGHRA and CDR2 YSYEKL. V was pared by 4 bases and J by 5 bases, with 7 bases of the junction left unmatched. The CDR3 is made up of 16 amino acids. CDR3 residues: CASSLKLAGVHNEQFF. CDR3 nucleotides: TGCGCCAGCAGCCTAAAACTAGCGGGAGTTCACAATGAGCAGTTCTTC.

The chain has TRBV5-1 and TRBJ2-1, with D perhaps TRBD1 (7 bases). Trimming stripped 0 bases from V and 5 bases from J, with 12 bases between. Germline-derived CDR1 and CDR2 are SGHRS and YFSETQ. The CDR3 is 15 residues long. Written as DNA, the CDR3 is TGCGCCAGCAGCTTGGCGGGGGACAGTAACAATGAGCAGTTCTTC. This sequence encodes CASSLAGDSNNEQFF.

The rearrangement uses TRBV27 and TRBJ1-2; a weak D match, TRBD1 (6 bases). Between the trimmed V and J ends, which lost 3 bases and 8 bases, there was a span of 13 bases. The CDR3 has 13 residues. Germline CDR1 MNHEY, CDR2 SMNVEV (reference sequence). Here the CDR3 reads CASSFGGARGYTF. The CDR3 DNA reads as TGTGCCAGCAGTTTTGGGGGCGCACGGGGCTACACCTTC.

This clone was counted once. The chain carries TRBV6-6 and TRBJ1-5; D remains unclear. The V gene lost 7 bases and the J gene lost 1 base, with 14 bases spanning the gap. The germline V gene encodes CDR1 MNHNY and CDR2 SVGAGI (reference sequence). The CDR3 runs 15 residues. This chain's CDR3 is CASKKSGLSNQPQHF. CDR3 in DNA: TGTGCCAGCAAGAAAAGCGGCCTAAGCAATCAGCCCCAGCATTTT.

The genes are TRBV5-1 and TRBJ2-1, with a weak D call TRBD2 (5 bases). Germline V gene data show CDR1 as SGHRS and CDR2 as YFSETQ. V dropped 4 bases and J dropped 3 bases, with 17 bases sitting between them. The CDR3 loop spans 16 amino acids. The CDR3: CASSADYNNVYNEQFF. In DNA form, the CDR3 reads TGCGCCAGCAGCGCTGACTACAACAACGTCTACAATGAGCAGTTCTTC.

This chain uses TRBV4-2 with TRBJ1-2, with D maybe TRBD1 (6 bases). The length of the CDR3 is 14 residues. Germline CDR1 is LGHNA and CDR2 is YNFKEQ. The V gene lost 4 bases and the J gene lost 4 bases, with 13 bases spanning the gap. The CDR3 DNA follows: TGTGCCAGCAGCCCACAGACAGGTACCTATGGCTACACCTTC. Its protein product is CASSPQTGTYGYTF.

Notes on this clone: This sample includes further DNA sequences coding for the same CDR3. V gene TRBV7-9 combines with J gene TRBJ1-5; D unclear. This CDR3 region has 14 residues. V dropped 3 bases and J dropped 4 bases, with 10 bases sitting between them. Germline-derived CDR1 and CDR2 are SEHNR and FQNEAQ (reference sequence). This chain's CDR3 is CASSFSGSNQPQHF. DNA for the CDR3: TGTGCCAGCAGCTTTAGCGGGTCGAATCAGCCCCAGCATTTT.

The V call is TRBV5-1, the J call TRBJ2-1, with D unclear. V lost 1 base and J lost 3, with 8 bases in between. Germline lookup yields CDR1 SGHRS and CDR2 YFSETQ. The CDR3 is 14 residues long. The CDR3 is CASSLLSSYNEQFF. The CDR3 nucleotides read TGCGCCAGCAGCTTGCTTAGCAGCTACAATGAGCAGTTCTTC.

The V gene is TRBV4-3, the J gene TRBJ2-1; 8 bases align to TRBD2. The junction had 4 bases not matched to a gene; V was cut back by 1 base and J by 5 bases. The germline V gene encodes CDR1 LGHNA and CDR2 YSLEER. The length of the CDR3 is 15 residues. CDR3: CASSQVREAHNEQFF. As DNA, the CDR3 is TGCGCCAGCAGCCAAGTGCGGGAGGCCCACAATGAGCAGTTCTTC.

This chain uses TRBV6-5 with TRBJ2-7, with 9 bases aligning to TRBD2. The CDR3 length is 15 residues. V gave up 6 bases and J gave up 4 bases; unmatched junction bases: 10. Germline CDR1 reads MNHEY; CDR2 reads SVGAGI. CDR3 residues: CASRAFSGSGYEQYF. CDR3 sequence (DNA): TGTGCCAGCAGGGCCTTTAGCGGGAGCGGATACGAGCAGTACTTC.